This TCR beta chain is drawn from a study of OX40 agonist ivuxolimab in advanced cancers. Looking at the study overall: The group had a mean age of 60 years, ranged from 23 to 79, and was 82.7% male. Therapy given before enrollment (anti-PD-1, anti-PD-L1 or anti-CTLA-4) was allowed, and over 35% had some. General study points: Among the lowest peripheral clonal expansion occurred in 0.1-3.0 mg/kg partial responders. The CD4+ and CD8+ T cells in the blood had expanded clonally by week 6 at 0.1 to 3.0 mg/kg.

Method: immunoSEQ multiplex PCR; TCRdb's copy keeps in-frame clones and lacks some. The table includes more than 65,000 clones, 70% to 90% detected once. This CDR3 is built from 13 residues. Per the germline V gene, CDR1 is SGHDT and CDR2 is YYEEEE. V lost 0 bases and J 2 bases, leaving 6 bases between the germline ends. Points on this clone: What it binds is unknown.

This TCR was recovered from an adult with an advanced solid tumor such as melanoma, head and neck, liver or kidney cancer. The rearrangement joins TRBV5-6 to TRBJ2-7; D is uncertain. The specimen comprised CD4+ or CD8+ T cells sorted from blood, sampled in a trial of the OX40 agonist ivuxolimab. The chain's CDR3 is CASSLDGPYEQYF. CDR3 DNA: TGTGCCAGCAGCTTGGACGGGCCCTACGAGCAGTACTTC.